The 27 T cell receptor beta chains below come from one sample, sequenced in a study of T cells in women clearing cervical HPV infection. Data came from immunoSEQ multiplex PCR; TCRdb stores just in-frame clones and leaves some out. This repertoire includes some 30,000 clones. Sequencing was done on a sample of blood buffy coat. These receptors all come from a woman aged 18 to 75 with a cervical HPV16 infection that either progressed to CIN3+ or cleared (not recorded which).

Remarks on this clone: The sequenced fragment ends 3 residues before the CDR3 boundary, so the rest is inferred from the germline J gene. This chain uses TRBV19 with TRBJ1-2, with no clear D. This CDR3 spans 15 amino acids. Germline V gene lookup returns CDR1 LNHDA and CDR2 SQIVND (reference sequence). The V and J ends lost 5 bases and 5 bases respectively, with 18 bases between them. Partial CDR3 DNA: TGTGCCAGTAGTTCGTGGCCAGGAGGGCGATATGGC. Amino acid sequence: CASSSWPGGRYG. The full CDR3 reads CASSSWPGGRYGYTF. Looking up the rest from reference TRBV19 and TRBJ1-2 gives the full variable domain: DGGITQSPKYLFRKEGQNVTLSCEQNLNHDAMYWYRQDPGQGLRLIYYSQIVNDFQKGDIAEGYSVSREKKESFPLTVTSAQKNPTAFYLCASSSWPGGRYGYTFGSGTRLTVV.

Details on this clone: The read ends 3 residues early relative to the CDR3; the germline J gene fills the gap. This chain links TRBV23-1 with TRBJ1-2; 8 nucleotides align to TRBD1. Being an ORF, TRBV23-1 has a function that is uncertain. The CDR3 consists of 14 residues. The chain's CDR3 is CASSLPRGRSGYTF. The sequenced CDR3 bases are TGCGCCAGCAGTCTCCCCAGGGGGCGAAGCGGC.

Concerning this clone: Read data end 3 residues before the CDR3 end; the end is taken from the germline J gene. The rearrangement uses TRBV20-1 and TRBJ2-7; 9 positions agree with TRBD1. The germline V gene encodes CDR1 DFQATT and CDR2 SNEGSKA (reference sequence). Trimming took 6 bases from V and 3 from J; bases not matched to a gene: 9. CDR3 size: 14 residues. Here the CDR3 reads CSAQQGAGFYEQYF. Incomplete CDR3 DNA: TGCAGTGCACAACAGGGGGCCGGGTTCTACGAG.

Concerning this clone itself: The missing CDR3 end, 3 residues past where the read stops, is filled in from the germline J gene. The rearrangement joins TRBV10-1 to TRBJ1-1; D remains ambiguous. This CDR3 contains 13 residues. Germline V CDR1 and CDR2: WNHNN, SYGVQD (reference sequence). Trimming removed 4 bases from V and 1 base from J, with 7 bases in between. The covered CDR3 bases are TGCGCCAGCAGTGCAACGGGGAACACTGAA. Its translation: CASSATGNTE. The CDR3 reads in full as CASSATGNTEAFF.

The CDR3 is CASSSLRGRAGELFF. The sequenced CDR3 bases are TGCGCCAGCAGCTCGCTGCGGGGGAGGGCCGGGGAG. V usage is TRBV5-1 and J usage is TRBJ2-2, with TRBD2 matching 7 bases. The read comes to an end 3 residues before the CDR3 does, leaving the germline J gene to fill in the end. Germline V lookup: CDR1 SGHRS, CDR2 YFSETQ. The CDR3 spans 15 residues. V was clipped by 3 bases and J by 6 bases; unmatched bases: 8.

About this clone: Read data end 3 residues before the CDR3 end; the end is taken from the germline J gene. This chain connects TRBV30 to TRBJ2-2; perhaps TRBD1 as D (5 bases). Trimming took 3 bases from V and 3 from J, leaving 14 bases between them. The germline V gene encodes CDR1 GTSNPN and CDR2 SVGIG (reference sequence). CDR3 length equals 15 residues. The CDR3 sequence: CAWSRQGVDTGELFF. CDR3 bases read: TGTGCCTGGAGCCGACAAGGGGTGGACACCGGGGAG.

In the case of this clone: The CDR3 end falls 3 residues outside the read, so it is completed with the germline J gene. The chain combines TRBV5-4 with TRBJ2-3; no firm D call. The CDR3 has 14 amino acids. Germline V gene lookup returns CDR1 SGHNT and CDR2 YYREEE (reference sequence). V lost 2 bases and J lost 2, with 9 bases in between. CDR3 DNA (partial): TGTGCCAGCAGCTTCCTGGCAAACACAGATACG. Its protein product is CASSFLANTDT. The full CDR3 reads CASSFLANTDTQYF.

This clone ranks as medium-sized in terms of frequency. The read finishes 3 residues shy of the CDR3 end, and the germline J gene is used to complete it. The chain recombines TRBV19 with TRBJ1-4, with a possible D match to TRBD1 (5 bases). The V end was cut by 3 bases, the J end by 8 bases, with 22 bases between. Germline CDR1 is LNHDA and CDR2 is SQIVND (reference sequence). This CDR3 spans 17 amino acids. The CDR3 bases that were read are TGTGCCAGTAGTATCGGGTTTCGAGGGGAGGTTTGGGAAAAA. Amino acid sequence: CASSIGFRGEVWEK. In full, the CDR3 reads CASSIGFRGEVWEKLFF.

For this clone: Read coverage stops 3 residues before the CDR3 terminus; the germline J gene supplies the remainder. This chain uses TRBV10-3 with TRBJ2-3, with TRBD2 as a possible D gene (6 bases). The length of the CDR3 is 14 residues. Germline lookup yields CDR1 ENHRY and CDR2 SYGVKD. The sequenced part of the CDR3 DNA is TGTGCCATCAGTGAGGGACTAAGGAGAGAGACG. This gives the protein CAISEGLRRET. The whole CDR3 reads CAISEGLRRETQYF.

About this clone itself: The read ends 3 residues before the CDR3 terminus; that terminus is restored from the germline J gene. This sequence joins TRBV5-1 and TRBJ1-2, with TRBD1 identical over 7 bases. This CDR3 comprises 15 residues. Unmatched junction bases numbered 9, after V lost 3 bases and J lost 4 bases. Germline V CDR1 and CDR2: SGHRS, YFSETQ. The CDR3 protein is CASSSRQGPSYGYTF. The covered CDR3 bases are TGCGCCAGCAGCTCTCGACAGGGACCGTCCTATGGC.

Comments on this clone: A junction end diverges from the germline sequence, so it may reflect a read error. The read finishes 3 residues shy of the CDR3 end, and the germline J gene is used to complete it. Other DNA sequences of this sample code for an identical CDR3. This chain connects TRBV30 to TRBJ1-2; 7 bases line up with TRBD1. Germline CDR1 reads GTSNPN; CDR2 reads SVGIG (reference sequence). This CDR3 is built from 16 residues. CDR3 DNA (partial): TGTGCCTGGAGTGTACCCCACAGGGGAGTCGACTATGGT. It codes for CAWSVPHRGVDYG. The full CDR3 is CAWSVPHRGVDYGYTF. Full variable domain (remainder filled in from reference TRBV30 and TRBJ1-2): SQTIHQWPATLVQPVGSPLSLECTVEGTSNPNLYWYRQAAGRGLQLLFYSVGIGQISSEVPQNLSASRPQDRQFILSSKKLLLSDSGFYLCAWSVPHRGVDYGYTFGSGTRLTVV.

For this clone: Coverage ceases 3 residues before the CDR3 finishes, and the germline J gene fills in the end. J is TRBJ2-2 and V is TRBV11-3; 7 bases align to TRBD2. There are 14 residues in the CDR3. CDR1 and CDR2 from the germline V gene are SGHNT and YENEEA. J lost 3 bases, V lost 5 bases, and 3 bases had no gene match. CDR3 DNA, as far as it was read: TGTGCCAGCAGCCCAAGCGGGGACACCGGGGAG. The encoded protein is CASSPSGDTGE. The CDR3 reads in full as CASSPSGDTGELFF.

A word on this clone: Germline and junction disagree at one end, which may indicate a read error. The CDR3 is cut off 3 residues early in the read; its end comes from the germline J gene. The chain is built from TRBV6-2 or TRBV6-3 and TRBJ1-1, with unresolved D. The germline CDR1 and CDR2 sequences are MNHEY and SVGEGT. This CDR3 has 14 amino acids. The CDR3 spells CASNYRNSNTEAFF. Incomplete CDR3 DNA: TGTGCCAGCAATTACCGCAACTCTAACACTGAA.

To note about this clone: The read terminates 3 residues ahead of where the CDR3 ends, so the germline J gene completes it. The gene calls are TRBV20-1 and TRBJ2-7; 7 nucleotides align to TRBD1. J lost 2 bases, V lost 0 bases, and 4 bases had no gene match. The germline V gene encodes CDR1 DFQATT and CDR2 SNEGSKA (reference sequence). The CDR3 sequence is 14 residues long. The part of the CDR3 DNA that was read is TGCAGTGCTAGAGACCGGGACAGACCCTACGAG. It codes for CSARDRDRPYE. The CDR3 as a whole reads CSARDRDRPYEQYF.

CDR3 DNA, as far as it was read: TGTGCCAGCAGCTTACAATCTAATTCACCA. It specifies CASSLQSNSP. The whole CDR3 sequence is CASSLQSNSPLFF. The J gene is TRBJ1-4, the V gene TRBV11-3; no clear D gene. With the read ending 3 residues before the CDR3 end, the germline J gene is used to fill in that end. The germline gives CDR1 SGHNT, CDR2 YENEEA. The CDR3 extends over 13 amino acids.

To note about this clone: The DNA ends 3 residues before the CDR3 does, and the rest of the CDR3 is filled in from the germline J gene. This chain uses TRBV5-1 with TRBJ2-7, with 10 bases fitting TRBD2. This CDR3 is built from 15 residues. The V and J ends lost 1 base and 3 bases, in that order; junction bases with no gene match: 4. Per the germline V gene, CDR1 is SGHRS and CDR2 is YFSETQ. CDR3 DNA, as far as it was read: TGCGCCAGCAGCTTGCTAGCGGGGGACCTCTACGAG. Translating it yields CASSLLAGDLYE. The complete CDR3 reads CASSLLAGDLYEQYF.

A word on this clone: The CDR3 extends 3 residues past the end of the read, so its final part is completed from the germline J gene. V is TRBV5-5 and J is TRBJ1-2; D unresolved. This CDR3 contains 15 residues. CDR1 and CDR2 (germline): SGHKS, YYEKEE (reference sequence). The germline V and J ends were trimmed by 4 bases and 1 base, with 14 bases remaining between them. Here the CDR3 reads CASSPRLLNNYGYTF. CDR3 bases read: TGTGCCAGCAGCCCCCGGCTACTAAATAACTATGGC.

Turning to this clone: The observed sequence ends 3 residues before the CDR3 terminus, with the missing tail filled in from the germline J gene. J is TRBJ1-1 and V is TRBV29-1, with a tentative D call TRBD1 (6 bases). The V gene's germline CDR1 is SQVTM and CDR2 ANQGSEA. The length of the CDR3 is 14 residues. V was shortened by 1 base and J by 7 bases, with 16 bases between the two germline ends. The CDR3 region is CSVEGRGGKVEAFF. The sequenced part of the CDR3 DNA is TGCAGCGTTGAAGGACGAGGGGGAAAGGTTGAA.

Comment on this clone: The read comes to an end 3 residues before the CDR3 does, leaving the germline J gene to fill in the end. This rearrangement joins TRBV20-1 to TRBJ1-2; D is unclear. Germline CDR1 is DFQATT and CDR2 is SNEGSKA (reference sequence). There are 12 residues in the CDR3. Partial CDR3 DNA: TGCAGTGCTAGAAGGGCTCAAGAGACC. Residues: CSARRAQET. In full, the CDR3 reads CSARRAQETYTF.

On this clone: The CDR3 goes on 3 residues after the read ends, and that part is filled in from the germline J gene. The chain joins TRBV5-1 to TRBJ2-3, with D tentatively TRBD2 (7 bases). CDR1 and CDR2 from the germline V gene are SGHRS and YFSETQ. This CDR3 region has 15 residues. CDR3 bases read: TGCGCCAGCAGCTTGTTGGGAGGGGGTAATCAGCCG. This codes for CASSLLGGGNQP. The entire CDR3 sequence reads CASSLLGGGNQPQYF.

Turning to this clone: The read gets to within 3 residues of the CDR3 end, and the germline J gene fills in the rest. The same CDR3 can be traced to other DNA sequences in this sample. The chain carries TRBV5-1 and TRBJ1-3, with unresolved D. V gave up 5 bases and J gave up 1 base, with 10 bases separating them. This CDR3 is 14 amino acids long. Germline loops: CDR1 SGHRS, CDR2 YFSETQ. CDR3 DNA (partial): TGCGCCAGCAGTACGGGGTCGTCTGGAAACACC. As protein: CASSTGSSGNT. The CDR3 in full is CASSTGSSGNTIYF.

Concerning this clone: The read halts 3 residues ahead of the CDR3 end, with the missing end drawn from the germline J gene. This chain joins TRBV6-2 or TRBV6-3 and TRBJ2-3; TRBD2 is a possible D gene (6 bases). V dropped 1 base and J dropped 8 bases, with 10 bases sitting between them. The CDR3 is 13 amino acids. Germline CDR1 MNHEY, CDR2 SVGEGT. The CDR3 sequence: CASSYLLAGTQYF. Incomplete CDR3 DNA: TGTGCCAGCAGTTACTTACTAGCAGGTACG.

Worth noting for this clone: The read ends 3 residues shy of where the CDR3 ends; the end is completed using the germline J gene. The rearrangement uses TRBV5-6 and TRBJ1-2; tentatively, D is TRBD1 (6 bases). V was shortened by 5 bases and J by 4 bases, with 18 bases between the two germline ends. CDR3 length: 15 amino acids. Germline V gene sequence: CDR1 SGHDT, CDR2 YYEEEE. The sequenced part of the CDR3 DNA is TGTGCCAGCAGTTCCGGGGGCCGGGGGGGCTATGGC. Protein product: CASSSGGRGGYG. The whole CDR3 protein reads CASSSGGRGGYGYTF.

For this clone: Sequencing ends 3 residues short of the CDR3 end; the germline J gene provides the rest. V usage is TRBV7-2 and J usage is TRBJ2-1; no clear D. V was pared by 5 bases and J by 4 bases, with 12 bases between. Germline V gene lookup returns CDR1 SGHTA and CDR2 FQGNSA. CDR3 length: 14 residues. This CDR3 is CASSHERLYNEQFF. CDR3 DNA (partial): TGTGCCAGCAGCCACGAGCGCTTATACAATGAG.

Remarks on this clone: From the germline J gene comes the end of the CDR3, since the read stops 3 residues before it. The chain recombines TRBV14 with TRBJ2-5, with TRBD2 matching 8 bases. This CDR3 is built from 16 residues. Germline CDR1 and CDR2: SGHDN and FVKESK. Trimming took 0 bases from V and 5 from J; bases not matched to a gene: 8. The sequenced part of the CDR3 DNA is TGTGCCAGCAGCCAAGATGCGGGGGGCGCGGGCGAGACC. It yields the protein CASSQDAGGAGET. The full CDR3 is CASSQDAGGAGETQYF.

In regard to this clone: The CDR3 goes on 3 residues after the read ends, and that part is filled in from the germline J gene. The chain combines TRBV5-1 with TRBJ2-7; no definite D call. The CDR3 totals 16 residues. V was pared by 5 bases and J by 0 bases, with 18 bases between. Germline assignment: CDR1 SGHRS and CDR2 YFSETQ. The CDR3 sequence is CASSILNQQSSYEQYF. CDR3 DNA, as far as it was read: TGCGCCAGCAGTATCCTAAATCAACAGAGCTCCTACGAG.

Concerning this clone: The read stops 3 residues short of the end of the CDR3; the missing end is completed from the germline J gene. This chain uses TRBV20-1 with TRBJ1-6, with D perhaps TRBD1 (5 bases). V was trimmed by 3 bases and J by 10 bases, leaving 16 bases between them. Germline lookup yields CDR1 DFQATT and CDR2 SNEGSKA (reference sequence). This CDR3 has 14 amino acids. CDR3 bases read: TGCAGTGCTAGCCTGTTTTCTCGGGGGTCACCC. It yields the protein CSASLFSRGSP. The CDR3, in full, reads CSASLFSRGSPLHF.